This T cell receptor (beta chain) appears in the sequencing data of a study of T cells after posttransplantation cyclophosphamide. Libraries were prepared by immunoSEQ multiplex PCR; TCRdb keeps only in-frame clonotypes and omits some of them. The sample includes approximately 22,000 clones, 70% to 90% of them seen just once. Treatment was busulfan-fludarabine conditioning, a marrow graft, and cyclophosphamide on days +3 and +4. The TCR originated in a female patient aged 30-39 years who received an allogeneic stem cell transplant from an unrelated donor, was CMV-positive, and had no GVHD. Some T cells may be the graft donor's. The sample was PBMCs, taken after allogeneic stem cell transplant with posttransplant cyclophosphamide.

Here the CDR3 DNA reads TGTGCCAGCAGTGAAAACGGTGCCAAAAACATTCAGTACTTC. Residues: CASSENGAKNIQYF. J is TRBJ2-4 and V is TRBV2; D is unclear. There are 14 residues in the CDR3. Trimming stripped 2 bases from V and 1 base from J, with 6 bases between. Germline CDR1 is SNHLY and CDR2 is FYNNEI.